One sample yielded the 13 T cell receptor beta chains listed below, sequenced in a study of cytomegalovirus exposure and HLA in healthy donors. This PCR relied on a set of 60 Vbeta primers and 13 Jbeta primers. Assay used: immunoSEQ multiplex PCR; TCRdb lists only in-frame clones, some missing. The listing contains 150,000 or so clones. The specimen sequenced was PBMCs. All receptors come from a man between 18 and 29 years old in good health and CMV-seronegative.

J is TRBJ2-3 and V is TRBV7-2; D is possibly TRBD2 (7 bases). Deletions cut 1 base from V and 4 bases from J, with 15 bases between. The CDR3 totals 16 residues. CDR1 SGHTA and CDR2 FQGNSA come from the germline V gene. In DNA, the CDR3 is TGTGCCAGCAGCTTAGAAATGGGGGGGGGCCCAGATACGCAGTATTTT. Its protein product is CASSLEMGGGPDTQYF.

This chain links TRBV2 with TRBJ2-5; D gene ambiguous. There are 11 residues in the CDR3. The germline V and J ends were trimmed by 8 bases and 2 bases, with 6 bases remaining between them. Germline V gives CDR1 SNHLY, CDR2 FYNNEI. This CDR3 reads CASDIQETQYF. The CDR3 DNA is TGTGCCAGCGACATTCAAGAGACCCAGTACTTC.

V usage is TRBV28 and J usage is TRBJ1-1; the D is unclear. The CDR3 totals 13 residues. V was pared by 2 bases and J by 1 base, with 5 bases between. The germline V gene has CDR1 MDHEN and CDR2 SYDVKM. Here the CDR3 reads CASSLVRNTEAFF. The CDR3 nucleotides are TGTGCCAGCAGTTTAGTTAGGAACACTGAAGCTTTCTTT.

The V and J genes are TRBV28 and TRBJ1-5; D unresolved. Germline-derived CDR1 and CDR2 are MDHEN and SYDVKM. V was pared by 7 bases and J by 0 bases, with 16 bases between. CDR3 length: 16 residues. Here the CDR3 DNA reads TGTGCCAGCAAGGTCGGGTCGGCCTATAGCAATCAGCCCCAGCATTTT. Its protein is CASKVGSAYSNQPQHF.

This sequence joins TRBV10-3 and TRBJ2-2; no definite D call. This CDR3 is 13 amino acids long. Deletions cut 4 bases from V and 1 base from J, with 4 bases between. Looked up from germline, CDR1 is ENHRY and CDR2 is SYGVKD. CDR3: CAISAGNTGELFF. CDR3 nucleotide sequence: TGTGCCATCAGTGCAGGGAACACCGGGGAGCTGTTTTTT.

The chain couples TRBV27 to TRBJ1-1; D may be TRBD1 (6 bases). The CDR3 extends over 15 amino acids. Germline CDR1 reads MNHEY; CDR2 reads SMNVEV (reference sequence). Between the trimmed V and J ends, which lost 4 bases and 3 bases, there was a span of 15 bases. The CDR3 DNA sequence: TGTGCCAGCAGTTCGAGGGGGGGTGGGTACACTGAAGCTTTCTTT. Translation: CASSSRGGGYTEAFF.

The chain recombines TRBV19 with TRBJ2-3; D remains ambiguous. Deletions cut 7 bases from V and 11 bases from J, with 13 bases between. CDR1 is LNHDA and CDR2 is SQIVND in the germline V gene (reference sequence). The CDR3 covers 11 residues. CDR3 residues: CASIGRGRQYF. In nucleotides, the CDR3 is TGTGCCAGTATCGGCCGAGGCAGGCAGTATTTT.

The chain employs TRBV5-4 and TRBJ2-7, with 7 nucleotides matching TRBD2. Germline V gene data show CDR1 as SGHNT and CDR2 as YYREEE (reference sequence). The ends lost 4 bases at V and 4 bases at J; junction bases unmatched: 8. The CDR3 is made up of 14 amino acids. As DNA, the CDR3 is TGTGCCAGCAGCCGGGTGGGGGGGTCATACGAGCAGTACTTC. Amino acid sequence: CASSRVGGSYEQYF.

J is TRBJ1-1 and V is TRBV28; TRBD1 matches 9 bases. Germline values: CDR1 MDHEN, CDR2 SYDVKM. Losses at the gene ends were 11 bases for V and 5 bases for J; bases not matched to a gene: 9. The CDR3 is made up of 13 amino acids. In DNA, the CDR3 is TGTGCCGTTAAACAGGGGGCGCGGACTGAAGCTTTCTTT. As protein: CAVKQGARTEAFF. Full variable domain (remainder filled in from reference TRBV28 and TRBJ1-1): DVKVTQSSRYLVKRTGEKVFLECVQDMDHENMFWYRQDPGLGLRLIYFSYDVKMKEKGDIPEGYSVSREKKERFSLILESASTNQTSMYLCAVKQGARTEAFFGQGTRLTVV.

This rearrangement joins TRBV7-2 to TRBJ2-5; 12 bases align to TRBD2. The CDR3 loop spans 17 amino acids. Per the germline V gene, CDR1 is SGHTA and CDR2 is FQGNSA. The J segment lost 11 bases and the V segment lost 7 bases, leaving 20 bases of the junction unmatched. The CDR3, as DNA: TGTGCCAGCACCCTAACTCGACTAGCGGGAGCTTCAGGGGAGCAGTACTTC. Protein sequence: CASTLTRLAGASGEQYF.

The V gene is TRBV28, the J gene TRBJ1-6, with D hard to call. V was trimmed by 2 bases and J by 10 bases, leaving 15 bases between them. CDR1 and CDR2 (germline): MDHEN, SYDVKM. The CDR3 has 15 residues. The CDR3 region is CASSLPTAAGSPLHF. Here the CDR3 DNA reads TGTGCCAGCAGTTTACCCACAGCGGCAGGCTCACCCCTCCACTTT.

This sequence joins TRBV9 and TRBJ2-7; 8 bases are a match to TRBD2. The CDR3 is made up of 14 amino acids. Germline loops: CDR1 SGDLS, CDR2 YYNGEE. V shed 2 bases and J 2 bases; nucleotides not matched to a gene: 3. The CDR3 loop reads CASSVTSGTYEQYF. As DNA, the CDR3 is TGTGCCAGCAGCGTTACTAGCGGAACCTACGAGCAGTACTTC.

The gene calls are TRBV9 and TRBJ1-1; 10 bases are a match to TRBD1. The CDR3 totals 15 residues. V shed 4 bases, J shed 6 bases, and the junction held 9 bases outside the gene matches. CDR1 and CDR2 (germline): SGDLS, YYNGEE. The CDR3 loop is CASSTSGTGASEAFF. As DNA, the CDR3 is TGTGCCAGCAGCACCAGCGGGACAGGGGCGTCTGAAGCTTTCTTT.